Detailed here is one T cell receptor (beta chain). The antigen remains undetermined. Sequenced by immunoSEQ multiplex PCR; TCRdb stores in-frame clones only, minus some. The sample carries about 15,000 clones, under 85% recorded once. The entry originates in a study of tumor-infiltrating lymphocytes in localized non-small cell lung cancer. Study background: Resected tumor was paired with non-adjacent uninvolved lung from the same patient.

Trimming took off 4 bases at V and 5 bases at J, with 10 bases between the two ends. Germline V lookup: CDR1 SGHRS, CDR2 YFSETQ. The CDR3 contains 13 residues. Study-wide results and limits: No link was found between tumor T-cell fraction and recurrence-free survival. Only some patients had TCR sequencing, depending on available tissue. Immunotypes IM1 and IM2 had similar TCR-derived T-cell fractions.

This TCR was sampled from a human donor with non-small cell lung cancer. V and J are TRBV5-1 and TRBJ2-1; no definite D call. Sequenced: lung tumor tissue. In DNA form, the CDR3 reads TGCGCCAGCAGCCCTGTCGTAGACAATGAGCAGTTCTTC. As protein: CASSPVVDNEQFF. The complete variable domain, with remaining parts taken from reference TRBV5-1 and TRBJ2-1, reads KAGVTQTPRYLIKTRGQQVTLSCSPISGHRSVSWYQQTPGQGLQFLFEYFSETQRNKGNFPGRFSGRQFSNSRSEMNVSTLELGDSALYLCASSPVVDNEQFFGPGTRLTVL.